This T cell receptor (beta chain) was sequenced for a study of blood T cell repertoires in COVID-19. Across the study: Donors in the United States, Italy and Spain gave samples during acute or convalescent COVID-19. PBMCs, B-cell-depleted T cells, or T cells provided the cDNA or gDNA that made up the material.

In the original workflow: Using reference gene primer amplification, nucleated cell counts were estimated. Clones were sequenced by immunoSEQ multiplex PCR, and TCRdb holds only the in-frame ones, with some missing. The D gene and trimming were derived from the DNA, and the V and J assignments and clone size from that table. In the table there are 80,000 to 95,000 clones, about 85% of which are singletons. This CDR3 contains 16 residues. The germline gives CDR1 SGHNT, CDR2 YYREEE (reference sequence). Germline trimming cut 1 base from V and 6 bases from J; bases unmatched to any gene: 8. Sequenced input: peripheral blood. This sequence joins TRBV5-4 and TRBJ2-7, with TRBD2 identical over 12 bases. The sequence derives from a man at least 80 years old with acute or convalescent COVID-19. The CDR3 bases are TGTGCCAGCAGCTTGAGAGCTAGCGGGAGGGCCGGCGAGCAGTACTTC. Its translation: CASSLRASGRAGEQYF. The complete variable domain, with remaining parts taken from reference TRBV5-4 and TRBJ2-7, reads ETGVTQSPTHLIKTRGQQVTLRCSSQSGHNTVSWYQQALGQGPQFIFQYYREEENGRGNFPPRFSGLQFPNYSSELNVNALELDDSALYLCASSLRASGRAGEQYFGPGTRLTVT.